This entry lists 20 T cell receptor beta chains sequenced from one sample in a study of a mutant IDH1 vaccine in newly diagnosed glioma. Antigen specificity for these receptors is unknown. Documented time point: week 23, last vaccination. Every vaccination contained 300 ug of the mutant IDH1 20-mer peptide and was paired with topical imiquimod. The method was immunoSEQ multiplex PCR; TCRdb's version includes in-frame clones alone and lacks a portion of them. The sample comprises under 45,000 clones, more than 85% of which are singletons, and roughly 3.9% rests with the top ten. The sample in question was PBMCs, obtained from a glioma patient whose treatment included an IDH1 peptide vaccine. These receptors originate from a man in his forties or fifties with glioma.

This rearrangement joins TRBV7-9 to TRBJ2-3; D may be TRBD1 (6 bases). Germline V lookup: CDR1 SEHNR, CDR2 FQNEAQ (reference sequence). V was cut by 10 bases and J by 5 bases, with 10 bases left in between. This CDR3 has 11 residues. CDR3 protein: CATQGRDTQYF. The CDR3 nucleotides are TGTGCCACACAGGGTAGAGATACGCAGTATTTT.

The chain joins TRBV5-1 to TRBJ1-3; 8 bases align to TRBD1. V shed 0 bases, J shed 6 bases, and the junction held 11 bases outside the gene matches. There are 17 residues in the CDR3. Per the germline V gene, CDR1 is SGHRS and CDR2 is YFSETQ. This CDR3 reads CASSLGTGSYVENTIYF. The CDR3 DNA sequence: TGCGCCAGCAGCTTGGGGACAGGGAGCTACGTGGAAAACACCATATATTTT.

The rearrangement links TRBV9 to TRBJ1-1; D ambiguous. CDR1 and CDR2 (germline): SGDLS, YYNGEE. Between the trimmed V and J ends, which lost 2 bases and 1 base, there was a span of 6 bases. This CDR3 spans 13 amino acids. The CDR3 is CASSVSGNTEAFF. For the CDR3, the DNA is TGTGCCAGCAGCGTGTCTGGGAACACTGAAGCTTTCTTT.

This chain joins TRBV6-5 and TRBJ2-4, with TRBD2 as a possible D gene (5 bases). The CDR3 is made up of 15 amino acids. Germline CDR1 MNHEY, CDR2 SVGAGI. Trimming removed 7 bases at V and 0 bases at J, with 13 bases between. The CDR3 DNA reads as TGTGCCAGCAACCCGGGAACCCTAGCCAAAAACATTCAGTACTTC. Amino acid sequence: CASNPGTLAKNIQYF.

The chain recombines TRBV5-1 with TRBJ1-2; tentatively, D is TRBD1 (5 bases). The CDR3 is 14 amino acids. V lost 0 bases to trimming and J lost 0 bases, with 6 bases between them. The germline V gene encodes CDR1 SGHRS and CDR2 YFSETQ. The CDR3 protein is CASSLGGANYGYTF. In DNA, the CDR3 is TGCGCCAGCAGCTTGGGGGGGGCTAACTATGGCTACACCTTC.

The chain carries TRBV7-3 and TRBJ1-2; D unresolved. Germline values: CDR1 SGHTA, CDR2 FQGTGA. V lost 5 bases and J 8 bases, leaving 18 bases between the germline ends. The CDR3 totals 14 residues. The CDR3 region is CASSPGPGTGGYTF. In DNA, the CDR3 is TGTGCCAGCAGCCCCGGACCCGGAACTGGCGGCTACACCTTC.

The chain joins TRBV25-1 to TRBJ1-4, with D possibly matching TRBD1 (6 bases). Germline lookup yields CDR1 MGHDK and CDR2 SYGVNS. The CDR3 spans 17 residues. Trimming took 5 bases from V and 3 from J, leaving 19 bases between them. The CDR3 DNA follows: TGTGCCAGCAGTACGATCTTAAGACAGGATCCTAATGAAAAACTGTTTTTT. This encodes CASSTILRQDPNEKLFF.

This clone was counted a single time. The chain uses TRBV7-2 and TRBJ1-2; a possible D gene is TRBD1 (5 bases). V was shortened by 6 bases and J by 8 bases, with 19 bases between the two germline ends. The CDR3 has 14 amino acids. Germline V gene sequence: CDR1 SGHTA, CDR2 FQGNSA. For the CDR3, the DNA is TGTGCCAGCAGACCGGGAGACAGAGGAATGGGCTACACCTTC. Its protein is CASRPGDRGMGYTF.

The rearrangement links TRBV2 to TRBJ2-7; weak D call: TRBD2 (6 bases). V lost 3 bases and J lost 4, with 19 bases in between. Per germline, CDR1 SNHLY and CDR2 FYNNEI. This CDR3 contains 16 residues. In DNA form, the CDR3 reads TGTGCCAGCAGTGAGGAGGGATTCGAGGCCCATTACGAGCAGTACTTC. Its protein product is CASSEEGFEAHYEQYF.

The chain carries TRBV10-2 and TRBJ2-3, with D possibly TRBD1 on 5 matching bases. Germline assignment: CDR1 WSHSY and CDR2 SAAADI. Trimming cost V 10 bases and J 6 bases, with 8 bases left between them. The length of the CDR3 is 10 residues. The CDR3 DNA reads as TGCGCCACCAGGGCGGATACGCAGTATTTT. Amino acid sequence: CATRADTQYF.

The chain joins TRBV5-1 to TRBJ2-3; D gene unclear. The germline V gene has CDR1 SGHRS and CDR2 YFSETQ. CDR3 length equals 15 residues. Deletions cut 4 bases from V and 0 bases from J, with 12 bases between. CDR3 amino acids: CASSLSPPSTDTQYF. The CDR3 DNA reads as TGCGCCAGCAGCCTATCGCCCCCTAGCACAGATACGCAGTATTTT.

About this clone: An end of the junction does not agree with germline; a read error may underlie this. The V call is TRBV19, the J call TRBJ1-2; 7 positions match TRBD1. This CDR3 is built from 16 residues. The V gene's germline CDR1 is LNHDA and CDR2 SQIVND (reference sequence). The CDR3 region is CASSPMLNPRDSGLLF. The CDR3 DNA reads as TGTGCCAGTAGCCCAATGTTGAATCCCCGGGACAGCGGACTTCTCTTC.

This chain joins TRBV6-5 and TRBJ2-3; D gene ambiguous. The germline V gene has CDR1 MNHEY and CDR2 SVGAGI. Trimming stripped 0 bases from V and 4 bases from J, with 14 bases between. The CDR3 runs to 16 residues. CDR3 DNA sequence: TGTGCCAGCAGTTACTCACGAATAATCGGGCCAGATACGCAGTATTTT. It yields the protein CASSYSRIIGPDTQYF.

The chain's CDR3 is CASSLWGGTPYEQYF. CDR3 bases: TGTGCCAGCAGTTTATGGGGGGGTACCCCCTACGAGCAGTACTTC. The rearrangement links TRBV27 to TRBJ2-7; 7 bases align to TRBD2. V was pared by 1 base and J by 2 bases, with 5 bases of the junction left unmatched. The CDR3 extends over 15 amino acids. Germline CDR1 MNHEY, CDR2 SMNVEV (reference sequence).

The chain is built from TRBV7-6 and TRBJ2-5; 9 bases are shared with TRBD2. This CDR3 contains 15 residues. The V gene end was trimmed by 3 bases and the J gene end by 5 bases; junction bases not matched to a gene: 7. Germline assignment: CDR1 SGHVS and CDR2 FNYEAQ. DNA for the CDR3: TGTGCCAGCAGCTTGGCGGGGGGGCACTGGGAGACCCAGTACTTC. Translated: CASSLAGGHWETQYF.

The chain carries TRBV7-2 and TRBJ2-4; possibly TRBD1 or TRBD2 for D (5 bases each). Trimming took off 5 bases at V and 11 bases at J, with 19 bases between the two ends. Germline lookup yields CDR1 SGHTA and CDR2 FQGNSA. The CDR3 spans 14 residues. Here the CDR3 DNA reads TGTGCCAGCAGCCCCTCGGGGCAGATAGTGGTTCAGTACTTC. As protein: CASSPSGQIVVQYF.

The J gene is TRBJ2-1, the V gene TRBV6-5; D is tentatively TRBD1 or TRBD2 (5 bases each). V lost 4 bases and J 7 bases, leaving 11 bases between the germline ends. Germline V gives CDR1 MNHEY, CDR2 SVGAGI. CDR3 size: 13 residues. This CDR3 reads CASSSGAGNEQFF. CDR3 DNA: TGTGCCAGCAGTTCCGGGGCGGGTAATGAGCAGTTCTTC.

J is TRBJ1-1 and V is TRBV7-8; no firm D call. Germline V lookup: CDR1 SGHVS, CDR2 FQNEAQ. The CDR3 is 15 residues long. The ends were cut back, 0 bases at V and 1 base at J, with 9 bases in the middle. The CDR3 protein is CASSLAVGRNTEAFF. The CDR3, as DNA: TGTGCCAGCAGCTTAGCGGTCGGGAGGAACACTGAAGCTTTCTTT.

This chain uses TRBV5-5 with TRBJ1-1, with 8 bases lining up with TRBD1. The V gene end was trimmed by 0 bases and the J gene end by 5 bases; junction bases not matched to a gene: 6. Germline CDR1 reads SGHKS; CDR2 reads YYEKEE (reference sequence). The CDR3 spans 15 residues. This CDR3 reads CASSLDGQGRTEAFF. CDR3 sequence (DNA): TGTGCCAGCAGCTTGGACGGACAGGGTCGGACTGAAGCTTTCTTT.

This chain connects TRBV25-1 to TRBJ2-3; maybe TRBD1 (6 bases). V was cut by 3 bases and J by 3 bases, with 16 bases left in between. Germline loops: CDR1 MGHDK, CDR2 SYGVNS. This CDR3 is 16 amino acids long. CDR3 sequence reads: CASSDRRGGRTDTQYF. Written as DNA, the CDR3 is TGTGCCAGCAGTGACCGCAGGGGCGGTAGGACAGATACGCAGTATTTT.